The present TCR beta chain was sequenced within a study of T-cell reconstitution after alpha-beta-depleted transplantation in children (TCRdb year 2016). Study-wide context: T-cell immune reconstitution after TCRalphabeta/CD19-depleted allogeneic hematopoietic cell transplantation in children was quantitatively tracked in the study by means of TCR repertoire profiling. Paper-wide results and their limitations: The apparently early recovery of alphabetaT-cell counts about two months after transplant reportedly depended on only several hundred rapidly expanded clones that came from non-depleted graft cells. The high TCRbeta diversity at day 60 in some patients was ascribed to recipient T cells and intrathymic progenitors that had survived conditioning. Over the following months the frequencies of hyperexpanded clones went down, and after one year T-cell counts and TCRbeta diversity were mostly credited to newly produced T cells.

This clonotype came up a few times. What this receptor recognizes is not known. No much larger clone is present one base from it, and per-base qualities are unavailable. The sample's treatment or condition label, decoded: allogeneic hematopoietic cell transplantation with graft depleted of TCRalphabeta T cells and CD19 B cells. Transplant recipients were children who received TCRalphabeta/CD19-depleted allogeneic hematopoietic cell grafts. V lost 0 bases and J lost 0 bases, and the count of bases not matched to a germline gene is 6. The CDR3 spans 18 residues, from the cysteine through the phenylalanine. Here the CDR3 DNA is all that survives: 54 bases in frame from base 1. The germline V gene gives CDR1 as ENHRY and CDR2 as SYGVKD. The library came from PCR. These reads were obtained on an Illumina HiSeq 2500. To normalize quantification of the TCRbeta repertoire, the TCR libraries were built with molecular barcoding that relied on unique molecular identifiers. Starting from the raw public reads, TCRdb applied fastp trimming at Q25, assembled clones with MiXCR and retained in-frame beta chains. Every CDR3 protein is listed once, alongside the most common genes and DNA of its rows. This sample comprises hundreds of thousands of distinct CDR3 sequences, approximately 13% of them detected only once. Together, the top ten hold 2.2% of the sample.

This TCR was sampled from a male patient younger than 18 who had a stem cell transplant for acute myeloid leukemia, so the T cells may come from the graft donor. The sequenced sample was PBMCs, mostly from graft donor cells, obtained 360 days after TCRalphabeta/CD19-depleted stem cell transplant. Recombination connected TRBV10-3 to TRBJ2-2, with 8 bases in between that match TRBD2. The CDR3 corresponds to CAISESGVAGSNTGELFF. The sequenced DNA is TGTGCCATCAGTGAGTCGGGGGTAGCGGGGTCGAACACCGGGGAGCTGTTTTTT.